The rows below give T cell receptor beta chains drawn from one sample of a study of CD8+CD57+ T cells in acquired aplastic anemia. Each CDR3 protein is one row after TCRdb ran MiXCR on the reads. The sample lists about 20,000 distinct CDR3 sequences, approximately 39% seen once, with 80% to 90% in the top ten. Sequencing was carried out using CD8+CD57+ T cells sorted from PBMCs. The receptors shown here come from a human donor with aplastic anemia. CDR3s leave out the opening cysteine and the closing phenylalanine or tryptophan. Each record gives: V gene, D gene, J gene, CDR3 protein. D genes are given only for firm matches.

v_call: TRBV5-1
d_call: NA
j_call: TRBJ2-6
cdr3_aa: ASTSRSGANVLT

v_call: TRBV29-1
d_call: TRBD2
j_call: TRBJ2-3
cdr3_aa: SGGLADTQY

v_call: TRBV10-2
d_call: NA
j_call: TRBJ1-2
cdr3_aa: ASRGVYGYT

v_call: TRBV20-1
d_call: NA
j_call: TRBJ1-5
cdr3_aa: SATSGVRSNQPQH

v_call: TRBV4-2
d_call: TRBD2
j_call: TRBJ2-1
cdr3_aa: ASSQAGGEYNEQF

v_call: TRBV9
d_call: TRBD2
j_call: TRBJ2-3
cdr3_aa: ASSPSGSGSEDTQY

v_call: TRBV10-3
d_call: NA
j_call: TRBJ2-7
cdr3_aa: AISERQGRSYEQY

v_call: TRBV11-2
d_call: NA
j_call: TRBJ2-1
cdr3_aa: ASSLIGYNEQF

v_call: TRBV20-1
d_call: NA
j_call: TRBJ2-5
cdr3_aa: SASPGGLETQY

v_call: TRBV5-5
d_call: NA
j_call: TRBJ1-6
cdr3_aa: ASSLGPRVGDDNSPLH

v_call: TRBV19
d_call: NA
j_call: TRBJ2-6
cdr3_aa: AGSIGGANVLT

v_call: TRBV4-1
d_call: NA
j_call: TRBJ2-7
cdr3_aa: ASSQGLSTGYEQY

v_call: TRBV7-6
d_call: NA
j_call: TRBJ2-2
cdr3_aa: ASSNIAPGELF

v_call: TRBV7-9
d_call: NA
j_call: TRBJ2-1
cdr3_aa: ASSFVQLYNEQF

v_call: TRBV5-1
d_call: NA
j_call: TRBJ2-3
cdr3_aa: ASSLDTPFGTDTQY

v_call: TRBV20-1
d_call: TRBD2
j_call: TRBJ2-3
cdr3_aa: SAREGAGLAGGTDTQY

v_call: TRBV6-1
d_call: NA
j_call: TRBJ2-5
cdr3_aa: ASSEGRAVETQY

v_call: TRBV19
d_call: NA
j_call: TRBJ1-5
cdr3_aa: ASSPDTLSNQPQH

v_call: TRBV20-1
d_call: NA
j_call: TRBJ2-2
cdr3_aa: SASLQGRNTGELF

v_call: TRBV7-6
d_call: NA
j_call: TRBJ1-5
cdr3_aa: ASSLEAGSNQPQH

v_call: TRBV9
d_call: TRBD1
j_call: TRBJ2-5
cdr3_aa: ASSERDRVETQY

v_call: TRBV6-6
d_call: NA
j_call: TRBJ2-1
cdr3_aa: ASSYEGNNEQF

v_call: TRBV20-1
d_call: TRBD1
j_call: TRBJ1-3
cdr3_aa: SANTGVTGNTIY

v_call: TRBV2
d_call: TRBD1
j_call: TRBJ1-2
cdr3_aa: ASSEAGQGARGYT

v_call: TRBV5-1
d_call: NA
j_call: TRBJ2-3
cdr3_aa: ASSFAGGMSTQY

v_call: TRBV6-4
d_call: NA
j_call: TRBJ2-2
cdr3_aa: ASSERLENTGELF

v_call: TRBV2
d_call: TRBD1
j_call: TRBJ1-4
cdr3_aa: ATGTGASGLF

v_call: TRBV7-2
d_call: TRBD2
j_call: TRBJ2-7
cdr3_aa: ASSWGLAGGFNEQY

v_call: TRBV4-1
d_call: NA
j_call: TRBJ2-5
cdr3_aa: ASSPEGGADQETQY

v_call: TRBV10-3
d_call: TRBD1
j_call: TRBJ1-2
cdr3_aa: AISPGQGNYGYT

v_call: TRBV20-1
d_call: NA
j_call: TRBJ1-5
cdr3_aa: SASNTKVNQPQH

v_call: TRBV13
d_call: TRBD1
j_call: TRBJ1-2
cdr3_aa: ASSLGTGGINYGYT

v_call: TRBV3-1
d_call: TRBD1
j_call: TRBJ2-7
cdr3_aa: ASSRRTGPYEQY

v_call: TRBV15
d_call: TRBD1
j_call: TRBJ2-1
cdr3_aa: ATSSSRSGQGGNEQF

v_call: TRBV7-6
d_call: TRBD1
j_call: TRBJ2-7
cdr3_aa: ASSLGTGLYEQY

v_call: TRBV7-9
d_call: TRBD1
j_call: TRBJ2-7
cdr3_aa: ASSLVGGQGGSYEQY

v_call: TRBV6-1
d_call: NA
j_call: TRBJ2-3
cdr3_aa: ASTYRLAGHTQY

v_call: TRBV29-1
d_call: NA
j_call: TRBJ2-1
cdr3_aa: SVESNNEQF

v_call: TRBV5-1
d_call: TRBD2
j_call: TRBJ2-3
cdr3_aa: ASSHRLAEPSTDMQY

v_call: TRBV12-3/TRBV12-4
d_call: NA
j_call: TRBJ2-3
cdr3_aa: ASSIGSTDTQY

v_call: TRBV10-3
d_call: TRBD1
j_call: TRBJ1-1
cdr3_aa: AIMMRQGGEAF

v_call: TRBV10-3
d_call: NA
j_call: TRBJ2-3
cdr3_aa: AISESSSFSTDTQY